This TCR beta chain was sequenced for a study of siplizumab effects on memory and regulatory T cells. Libraries were prepared by immunoSEQ multiplex PCR; TCRdb keeps only in-frame clonotypes and omits some of them. Of 95,000 to 100,000 clones listed, about 90% are singletons. CDR1 and CDR2 from the germline V gene are LNHDA and SQIVND (reference sequence). This CDR3 spans 15 amino acids. V dropped 1 base and J dropped 4 bases, with 13 bases sitting between them. This TCR was recovered from a human donor in good health. Sequencing input: non-Treg CD4+ T cells sorted from blood. The genes are TRBV19 and TRBJ1-2; maybe TRBD1 (6 bases). In DNA form, the CDR3 reads TGTGCCAGTAGTATAGGAGGGGGATGGGGCTATGGCTACACCTTC. It codes for CASSIGGGWGYGYTF. Looking up the rest from reference TRBV19 and TRBJ1-2 gives the full variable domain: DGGITQSPKYLFRKEGQNVTLSCEQNLNHDAMYWYRQDPGQGLRLIYYSQIVNDFQKGDIAEGYSVSREKKESFPLTVTSAQKNPTAFYLCASSIGGGWGYGYTFGSGTRLTVV.